The present T cell receptor (beta chain) was sequenced within a study of CD8+ T cells in alopecia areata. This clone was counted only a few times. Its antigen is still unknown. Alopecia areata patients provided lesional scalp punch biopsies and peripheral blood, both collected for the study. Sorting of PBMCs yielded the CD4+ and CD8+ T cells. CDR3 length equals 14 residues. Looked up from germline, CDR1 is GTSNPN and CDR2 is SVGIG (reference sequence). V lost 3 bases and J lost 7, with 16 bases in between. General study findings and limits: Sequences from scalp samples also cover resident alphabeta T cells of normal skin. Shared TCR sequences were less clear between patients than in mice, possibly partly from HLA diversity.

RNA was extracted and reverse transcribed into cDNA as the sequencing template. Method: immunoSEQ multiplex PCR; TCRdb's copy keeps in-frame clones and lacks some. Of some 240,000 clones in the sample, 57% were seen once. The sample consisted of CD4+ T cells sorted from blood, taken at week 0. This sequence joins TRBV30 and TRBJ1-5; tentatively, D is TRBD1 (5 bases). The source is a human donor with alopecia areata. CDR3 in amino acids: CAWSPGGSAQPQHF. DNA for the CDR3: TGTGCCTGGAGCCCCGGGGGATCGGCCCAGCCCCAGCATTTT.